The T cell receptor beta chain described here comes from a study of cytomegalovirus exposure and HLA in healthy donors. Study in general: An earlier analysis found around 120 million unique TCR beta sequences from roughly 170 million T cells. Whole-study findings and limits: Cytomegalovirus-associated status was assigned to 150 or so TCR beta chains. A few of the chains that were CMV-associated were confirmed in vitro to be specific for CMV antigens.

V was cut by 3 bases and J by 0 bases, with 11 bases left in between. This CDR3 spans 15 amino acids. Per the germline V gene, CDR1 is LGHNA and CDR2 is YSLEER. Of note for this clone: The antigen remains unidentified.

Both 60 Vbeta primers and 13 Jbeta primers went into the PCR. The data were produced by immunoSEQ multiplex PCR, yet TCRdb's version contains in-frame clones alone and is incomplete. The table records approximately 150,000 clones, 80% to 90% of them present only once. The sequenced material came from PBMCs. The TCR sequence derives from a woman aged 30 to 39 in good health and CMV-seropositive. The gene calls are TRBV4-3 and TRBJ1-1, with TRBD1 as a possible D gene (6 bases). The CDR3 reads CASSQTGRMNTEAFF. The CDR3, as DNA: TGCGCCAGCAGCCAGACAGGCCGGATGAACACTGAAGCTTTCTTT.